A single sample is the source of the 8 T cell receptor beta chains below, sequenced in a study of OX40 agonist ivuxolimab in advanced cancers. The data were produced by immunoSEQ multiplex PCR, yet TCRdb's version contains in-frame clones alone and is incomplete. The table has under 80,000 clones, roughly 87% seen once; the top ten hold 2%. The sample in question was CD4+ or CD8+ T cells sorted from blood, obtained in a trial of the OX40 agonist ivuxolimab. Receptors originate from an adult with an advanced solid tumor such as melanoma, head and neck, liver or kidney cancer.

The CDR3 DNA sequence: TGTGCCAGCAGACGGGGACAGACGAACACCGGGGAGCTGTTTTTT. It encodes CASRRGQTNTGELFF. The chain is built from TRBV6-5 and TRBJ2-2; 7 bases are a match to TRBD1. There are 15 residues in the CDR3. CDR1 and CDR2 from the germline V gene are MNHEY and SVGAGI. Germline trimming cut 6 bases from V and 0 bases from J; bases unmatched to any gene: 4.

The rearrangement joins TRBV7-8 to TRBJ2-1; the D gene is possibly TRBD1 (7 bases). Germline CDR1 reads SGHVS; CDR2 reads FQNEAQ. Trimming shortened V by 7 bases and J by 5 bases, and 18 bases separated the two germline ends. The CDR3 totals 15 residues. In DNA form, the CDR3 reads TGTGCCAGCACCCCTAGGCGGGACAGAAACAATGAGCAGTTCTTC. It codes for CASTPRRDRNNEQFF.

The J gene is TRBJ1-1, the V gene TRBV11-2; D unresolved. CDR3 length: 13 residues. V gave up 3 bases and J gave up 2 bases, with 7 bases separating them. Germline loops: CDR1 SGHAT, CDR2 FQNNGV. The CDR3: CASSLRRNTEAFF. For the CDR3, the DNA is TGTGCCAGCAGCTTGCGCAGAAACACTGAAGCTTTCTTT.

This clone has only a few counts. The chain's CDR3 is CASSQSRTANSPLHF. The CDR3 region has the DNA TGTGCCAGCAGCCAATCTAGGACAGCTAATTCACCCCTCCACTTT. The J gene is TRBJ1-6, the V gene TRBV16, with D perhaps TRBD1 (6 bases). The CDR3 sequence is 15 residues long. CDR1 KGHSY and CDR2 FQNENV come from the germline V gene. V shed 0 bases and J shed 6 bases, with 9 bases lying between them.

The chain carries TRBV27 and TRBJ1-1, with TRBD1 matching 9 bases. The CDR3 totals 17 residues. The V gene's germline CDR1 is MNHEY and CDR2 SMNVEV (reference sequence). V lost 2 bases, J lost 1 base, and 8 bases stayed unmatched. Written as DNA, the CDR3 is TGTGCCAGCAGTTTAGGGACAGGGTTCGGGGGGAACACTGAAGCTTTCTTT. Its protein product is CASSLGTGFGGNTEAFF.

This chain joins TRBV15 and TRBJ1-2, with 8 bases matching TRBD1. V lost 3 bases to trimming and J lost 7 bases; unmatched junction nucleotides: 4. This CDR3 contains 13 residues. CDR1 LNHNV and CDR2 YYDKDF come from the germline V gene (reference sequence). The CDR3 DNA follows: TGTGCCACCAGCAGCAGGGGGCTGGGTGGCTACACCTTC. Protein product: CATSSRGLGGYTF.

The chain has TRBV5-4 and TRBJ1-2; TRBD1 might be the D (5 bases). Trimming removed 3 bases at V and 5 bases at J, with 17 bases between. Germline values: CDR1 SGHNT, CDR2 YYREEE (reference sequence). The CDR3 contains 15 residues. In DNA, the CDR3 is TGTGCCAGCAGCTCGGGATCCGACCCAGGGTATGGCTACACCTTC. This codes for CASSSGSDPGYGYTF.

This chain uses TRBV7-2 with TRBJ2-1; no definite D call. V shed 5 bases and J shed 10 bases, with 12 bases lying between them. Germline V gene sequence: CDR1 SGHTA, CDR2 FQGNSA. The length of the CDR3 is 12 residues. CDR3 sequence (DNA): TGTGCCAGCAGCCCCCCCCTCCGGGAGCAGTTCTTC. This gives the protein CASSPPLREQFF.